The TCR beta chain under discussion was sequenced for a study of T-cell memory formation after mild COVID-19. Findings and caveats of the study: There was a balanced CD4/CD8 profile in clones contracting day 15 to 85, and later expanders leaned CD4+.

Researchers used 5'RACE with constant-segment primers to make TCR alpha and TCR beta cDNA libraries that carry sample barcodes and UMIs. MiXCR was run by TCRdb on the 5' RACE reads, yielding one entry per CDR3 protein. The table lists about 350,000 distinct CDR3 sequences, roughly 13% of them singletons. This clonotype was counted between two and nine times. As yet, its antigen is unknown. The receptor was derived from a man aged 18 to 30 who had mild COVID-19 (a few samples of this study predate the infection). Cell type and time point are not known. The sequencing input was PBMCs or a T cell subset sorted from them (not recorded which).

The CDR3: CASKTGTGAYEQYF. The CDR3, as DNA: TGCGCCAGCAAGACCGGGACAGGGGCCTACGAGCAGTACTTC. The chain has TRBV4-3 and TRBJ2-7; TRBD1 matches at 10 bases. Germline loops: CDR1 LGHNA, CDR2 YSLEER. The CDR3 sequence is 14 residues long. J gave up 2 bases and V 7 bases, and 5 bases lay outside the gene matches.